This TCR beta chain is from a study of blood T cells in healthy people across ages (dated by TCRdb to the mid-2010s). Turning to the overall study: In model experiments, template switching captured about one uniquely barcoded TCR beta cDNA molecule for every two T cells. The donors were divided into four age groups: young (average approximately 17 years), middle-aged (around 41), aged (approximately 59) and long-lived (more than 75). To avoid experimental bias, donors of different ages were spread randomly across the sequencing lanes. Age-related changes in TCR beta repertoire diversity were measured in the study by deep sequencing normalized with unique cDNA molecular identifiers. Using the same blood draw, the study looked at two additional independent replicas of 1 million unique cDNA reads for two donors, one aged 18 to 30 and the other aged 80 or older.

Donors were around 37 systemically healthy Caucasian individuals from Russia aged about 6 to 100 years. Around 10 milliliters of peripheral blood were collected from each donor into EDTA-treated Vacutainer tubes. Ficoll-Paque density-gradient centrifugation was used to isolate PBMCs, with at least 6 million per sample. Total RNA was extracted from PBMCs with Trizol reagent, with at least 6 micrograms obtained per sample. For every donor, an aliquot of PBMCs went through flow cytometry to measure the percentages of naive CD45RAhigh/CD27high T cells. As concerns this clonotype: Its antigen is still unknown. The record has no base qualities; no much larger clone is one base away.

Library method: 5' RACE. Reads for this sample came from an Illumina HiSeq 2500. A second PCR of roughly 7 to 12 cycles was run with a J-beta primer mix and a sample-barcoded 5' primer. A unique molecular identifier was introduced onto each TCR beta cDNA molecule by a template-switch 5' adaptor carrying 12 random nucleotides. At least 2.5 million CDR3-containing paired-end reads were obtained from each sample. The Mint cDNA synthesis kit, primed by a TRBC-specific oligonucleotide, was used to synthesize first-strand cDNA from all RNA. After uracil-DNA glycosylase treatment, a first 18-cycle PCR used universal primers M1SS and BC2_uni_R on all cDNA. The source study handled its data this way. For normalization, 1 million high-quality reads were randomly selected from each sample, with every read carrying a distinct molecular identifier. Instead of being binned into consensus sequences, reads with shared molecular identifiers were discarded. MiTCR, with a Q25 quality threshold and the strictest error-elimination algorithm, was used for CDR3 identification, clonotype clustering and error correction. A nonparametric unseen species model with Euler transformation was used to estimate lower-bound total TCR beta diversity. The public reads were reanalyzed by TCRdb: fastp trimming at Q25, MiXCR alignment, in-frame beta chains only. Each entry is one CDR3 protein sequence, shown with its most common DNA and genes. These V and J calls are TCRdb output, not the study's own analysis. For this sample there are about 1.1 million distinct CDR3 sequences; about two fifths appear just once. In total, the top ten clones hold around 12% of the sample.

Spanning cysteine to phenylalanine, the CDR3 consists of 14 amino acids. Of the read, only the CDR3 DNA is kept; its 42 bases are in frame from base 1. From the germline V gene, CDR1 is SNHLY and CDR2 is FYNNEI. V trim: 9 bases; J trim: 6 bases; unmatched bases: 7. Beyond this particular receptor, the publication reports: Total diversity estimates from one million sequenced T cells were considered lower bounds and underestimates. The percentage of naive T cells measured by flow cytometry correlated strongly with observed TCR beta diversity. The CMV infection status of donors was not known, potentially confounding age-related changes in expanded clonotypes. The long-lived group showed more naive CD4+ T cells, fewer expanded clones and increased TCR diversity than the aged group, suggesting age selection. Because profiling used bulk unsorted PBMCs, naive and antigen-experienced compartments could not be compared conclusively. Observed TCR beta diversity per million T cells fell roughly linearly with age, and a significant reduction was already apparent by age around 40.

Source material: blood. The sequence is built from TRBV2 and TRBJ1-6, with 8 bases aligning to TRBD1. The receptor's source is a man in his late teens or twenties in good health. CDR3 reads: CASTGGNANSPLHF. The bases are TGTGCCAGTACAGGGGGAAATGCTAATTCACCCCTCCACTTT.